The source of this TCR beta chain is a study of long-term antiretroviral therapy in people with HIV. The CDR3 spans 16 residues. The V gene end was trimmed by 4 bases and the J gene end by 7 bases; junction bases not matched to a gene: 15. Per germline, CDR1 GTSNPN and CDR2 SVGIG (reference sequence). Study observations and caveats: Blood sampling spanned 2004 to 2017, possibly under older ART regimens. ART was followed by higher diversity that remained below transplant donor controls.

As regards this clone: Its cognate antigen is unknown.

Sequencing used immunoSEQ v3.0 at survey level. Samples were sequenced targeting 40,000-50,000 T-cell genomes each. Produced via immunoSEQ multiplex PCR; TCRdb's table is partial and in-frame only. The table has roughly 37,000 clones, about 80% seen once. The input for sequencing was unsorted PBMCs, taken 3.4 years after starting antiretroviral therapy. The receptor was derived from a man under 40 with HIV. The V gene is TRBV30, the J gene TRBJ2-3; 9 nucleotides align to TRBD2. CDR3 nucleotide sequence: TGTGCCTGGAACCTACTACCGGGACTAGCAGGAAATACGCAGTATTTT. As protein: CAWNLLPGLAGNTQYF.